There are many counts of the clone carrying this T cell receptor beta chain. The cDNA was generated by 5'RACE with 10-nucleotide random UMIs. Using its own MiXCR run on the 5' RACE reads, TCRdb lists one record per CDR3 protein. The sample records approximately 40,000 distinct CDR3 sequences, roughly 12% being singletons. 2 million PBMCs stored at -80 C were the source of the unsorted libraries. Trimming cost V 3 bases and J 12 bases; bases outside gene matches: 9. Germline values: CDR1 ENHRY, CDR2 SYGVKD. The CDR3 runs 13 residues. The sample comes from a study of neurological immune-mediated disorders.

Sequencing input: PBMCs. The gene calls are TRBV10-3 and TRBJ2-5; 8 bases map to TRBD1. The clonotype originates from a female donor in good health. CDR3 bases: TGTGCCATCAGTGACGTACAGGGGGGCCCCGAGTACTTC. It yields the protein CAISDVQGGPEYF.